This TCR beta chain derives from a study of blood T cell repertoires in COVID-19. Study in general: Samples representing acute and convalescent COVID-19 were sourced from the United States, Italy and Spain. PBMCs, B-cell-depleted T cells, or T cells were the source of the cDNA or gDNA that made up the material.

Under the authors' procedure: From reference gene primer amplification, estimates of nucleated cell counts were derived. Profiled with immunoSEQ multiplex PCR; TCRdb holds only in-frame clones, not every one. The V and J calls and the clone size are those of that table, but D and trimming were determined from the DNA. The sample holds about 70,000 clones, 79% seen once. The ends were cut back, 7 bases at V and 7 bases at J, with 13 bases in the middle. CDR1 and CDR2 (germline): MNHEY, SVGAGI. The CDR3 length is 13 residues. The sample consisted of peripheral blood. The sequence was obtained from a woman aged 55-69 years with acute or convalescent COVID-19. The V call is TRBV6-5, the J call TRBJ2-2; weak D call: TRBD1 (6 bases). CDR3 in amino acids: CASTGTQVGELFF. CDR3 DNA sequence: TGTGCCAGCACAGGGACACAAGTCGGGGAGCTGTTTTTT.